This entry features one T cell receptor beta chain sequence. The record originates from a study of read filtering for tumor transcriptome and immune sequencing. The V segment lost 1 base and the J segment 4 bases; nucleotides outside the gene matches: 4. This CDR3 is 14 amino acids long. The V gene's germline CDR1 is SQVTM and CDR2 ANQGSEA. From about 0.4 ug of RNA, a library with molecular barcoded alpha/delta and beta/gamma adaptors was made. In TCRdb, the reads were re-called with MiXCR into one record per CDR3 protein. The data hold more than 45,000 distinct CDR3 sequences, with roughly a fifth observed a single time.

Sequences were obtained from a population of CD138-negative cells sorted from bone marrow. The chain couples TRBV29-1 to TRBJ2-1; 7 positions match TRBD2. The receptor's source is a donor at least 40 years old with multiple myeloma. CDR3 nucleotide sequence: TGCAGCGTTGAAGGGGGGAGGGCATACAATGAGCAGTTCTTC. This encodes CSVEGGRAYNEQFF.